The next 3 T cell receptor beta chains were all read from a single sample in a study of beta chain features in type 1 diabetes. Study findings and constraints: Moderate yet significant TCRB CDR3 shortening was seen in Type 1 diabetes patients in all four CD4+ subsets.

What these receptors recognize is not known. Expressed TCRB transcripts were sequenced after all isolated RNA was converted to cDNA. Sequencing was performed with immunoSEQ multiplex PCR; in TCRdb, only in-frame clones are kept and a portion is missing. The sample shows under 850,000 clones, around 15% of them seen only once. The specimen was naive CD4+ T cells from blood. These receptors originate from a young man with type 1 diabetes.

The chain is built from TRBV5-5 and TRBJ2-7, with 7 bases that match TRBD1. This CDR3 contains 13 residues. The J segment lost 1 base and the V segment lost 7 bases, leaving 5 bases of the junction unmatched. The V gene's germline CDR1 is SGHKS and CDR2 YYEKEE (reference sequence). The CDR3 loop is CASGTVSSYEQYF. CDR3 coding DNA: TGTGCCAGCGGGACAGTCTCGTCCTACGAGCAGTACTTC.

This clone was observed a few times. The CDR3 coding sequence is TGTGCCTGGAGTGGCTTCGGGGGTAGCAATCAGCCCCAGCATTTT. It specifies CAWSGFGGSNQPQHF. This chain joins TRBV30 and TRBJ1-5; possible D gene TRBD1, 5 bases. CDR1 and CDR2 (germline): GTSNPN, SVGIG (reference sequence). V was trimmed by 1 base and J by 0 bases, leaving 10 bases between them. This CDR3 spans 15 amino acids.

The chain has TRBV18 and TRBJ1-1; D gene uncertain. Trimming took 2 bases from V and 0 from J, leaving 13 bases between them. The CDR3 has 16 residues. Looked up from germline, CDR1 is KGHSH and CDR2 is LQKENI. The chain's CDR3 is CASSPELGSLNTEAFF. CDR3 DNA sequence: TGTGCCAGCTCACCAGAGTTGGGGTCTCTGAACACTGAAGCTTTCTTT. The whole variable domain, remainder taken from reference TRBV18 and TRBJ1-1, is NAGVMQNPRHLVRRRGQEARLRCSPMKGHSHVYWYRQLPEEGLKFMVYLQKENIIDESGMPKERFSAEFPKEGPSILRIQQVVRGDSAAYFCASSPELGSLNTEAFFGQGTRLTVV.